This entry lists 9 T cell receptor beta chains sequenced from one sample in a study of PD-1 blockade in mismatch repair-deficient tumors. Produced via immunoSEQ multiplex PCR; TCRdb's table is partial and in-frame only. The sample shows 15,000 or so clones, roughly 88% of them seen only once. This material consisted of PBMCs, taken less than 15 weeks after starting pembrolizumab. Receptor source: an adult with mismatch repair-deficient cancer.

CDR3 residues: CASSQAGTSATYEQYF. CDR3 in DNA: TGCGCCAGCAGCCAGGCCGGGACTAGCGCAACTTACGAGCAGTACTTC. The gene calls are TRBV4-1 and TRBJ2-7, with 10 nucleotides matching TRBD2. The CDR3 totals 16 residues. V lost 3 bases, J lost 4 bases, and 9 bases stayed unmatched. Germline CDR1 reads MGHRA; CDR2 reads YSYEKL.

CDR3 sequence: CASSRTSGSTNEQFF. The CDR3 DNA reads TGTGCCAGCAGTCGGACTAGCGGGAGCACCAATGAGCAGTTCTTC. This chain uses TRBV27 with TRBJ2-1, with 13 bases that match TRBD2. Germline assignment: CDR1 MNHEY and CDR2 SMNVEV (reference sequence). The CDR3 extends over 15 amino acids. V dropped 5 bases and J dropped 6; count of bases not matched to a gene: 4.

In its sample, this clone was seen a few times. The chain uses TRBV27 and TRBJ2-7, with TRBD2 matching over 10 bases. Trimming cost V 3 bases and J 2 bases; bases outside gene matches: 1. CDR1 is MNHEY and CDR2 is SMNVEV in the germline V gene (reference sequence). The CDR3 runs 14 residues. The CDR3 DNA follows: TGTGCCAGCAGTTTCGGGACTAGCGCCTACGAGCAGTACTTC. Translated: CASSFGTSAYEQYF.

CDR3 protein: CASSAGQLSSTNEKLFF. CDR3 sequence (DNA): TGCGCCAGCAGCGCAGGACAGCTGTCCTCAACTAATGAAAAACTGTTTTTT. The chain is built from TRBV5-1 and TRBJ1-4; the D gene is possibly TRBD1 (6 bases). The V end lost 4 bases, the J end lost 0 bases, and 16 bases lay between the germline ends. The CDR3 has 17 residues. CDR1 and CDR2 from the germline V gene are SGHRS and YFSETQ.

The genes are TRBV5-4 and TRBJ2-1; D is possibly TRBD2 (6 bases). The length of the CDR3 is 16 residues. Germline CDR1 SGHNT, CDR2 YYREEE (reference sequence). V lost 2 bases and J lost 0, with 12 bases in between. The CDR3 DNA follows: TGTGCCAGCAGCTTTGGCGGGGTTAGCTCCTACAATGAGCAGTTCTTC. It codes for CASSFGGVSSYNEQFF.

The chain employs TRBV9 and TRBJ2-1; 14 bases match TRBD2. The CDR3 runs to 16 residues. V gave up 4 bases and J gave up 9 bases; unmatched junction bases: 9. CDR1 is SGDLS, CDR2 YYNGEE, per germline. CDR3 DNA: TGTGCCAGCAGCCCGCCGGGACTAGCGGGAGTGGGTGAGCAGTTCTTC. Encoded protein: CASSPPGLAGVGEQFF.

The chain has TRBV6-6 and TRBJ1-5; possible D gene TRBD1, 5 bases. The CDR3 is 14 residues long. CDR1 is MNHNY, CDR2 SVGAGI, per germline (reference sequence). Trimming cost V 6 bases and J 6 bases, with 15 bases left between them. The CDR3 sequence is CASRRQQAGQPQHF. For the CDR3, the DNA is TGTGCCAGCAGACGACAACAGGCCGGTCAGCCCCAGCATTTT.

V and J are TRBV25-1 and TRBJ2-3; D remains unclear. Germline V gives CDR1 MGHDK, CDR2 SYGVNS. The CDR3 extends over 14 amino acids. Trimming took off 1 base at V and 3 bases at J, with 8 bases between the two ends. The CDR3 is CASSEFSLTDTQYF. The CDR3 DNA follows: TGTGCCAGCAGTGAATTTAGCTTGACAGATACGCAGTATTTT.

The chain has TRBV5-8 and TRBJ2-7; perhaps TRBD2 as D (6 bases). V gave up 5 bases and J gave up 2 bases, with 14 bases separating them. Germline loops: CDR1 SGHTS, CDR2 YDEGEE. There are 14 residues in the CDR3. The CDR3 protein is CASRGRRGAYEQYF. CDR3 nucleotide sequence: TGTGCCAGCAGGGGAAGGAGGGGCGCCTACGAGCAGTACTTC.